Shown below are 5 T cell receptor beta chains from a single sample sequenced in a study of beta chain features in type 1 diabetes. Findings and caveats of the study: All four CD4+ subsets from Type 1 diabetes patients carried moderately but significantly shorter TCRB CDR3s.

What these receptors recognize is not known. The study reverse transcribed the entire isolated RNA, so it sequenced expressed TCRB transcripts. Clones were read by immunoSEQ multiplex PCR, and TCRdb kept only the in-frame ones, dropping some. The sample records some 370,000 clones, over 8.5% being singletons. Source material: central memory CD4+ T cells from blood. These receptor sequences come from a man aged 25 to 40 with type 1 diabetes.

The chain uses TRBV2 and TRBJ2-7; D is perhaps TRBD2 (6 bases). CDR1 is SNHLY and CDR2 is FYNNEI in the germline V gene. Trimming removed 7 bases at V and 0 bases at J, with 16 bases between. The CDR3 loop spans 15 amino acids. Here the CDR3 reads CASIIAATSSYEQYF. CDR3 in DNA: TGTGCCAGCATCATAGCGGCCACTAGCTCCTACGAGCAGTACTTC.

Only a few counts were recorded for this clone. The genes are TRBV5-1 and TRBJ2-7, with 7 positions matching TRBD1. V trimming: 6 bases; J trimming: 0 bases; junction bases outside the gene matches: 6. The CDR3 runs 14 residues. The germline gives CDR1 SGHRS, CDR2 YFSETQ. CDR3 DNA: TGCGCCAGCACTGAAACAGGGGCCTCCTACGAGCAGTACTTC. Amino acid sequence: CASTETGASYEQYF.

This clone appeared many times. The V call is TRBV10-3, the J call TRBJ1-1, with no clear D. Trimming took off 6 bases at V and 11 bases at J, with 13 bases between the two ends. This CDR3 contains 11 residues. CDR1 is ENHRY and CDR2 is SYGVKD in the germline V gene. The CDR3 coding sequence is TGTGCCATCAGCTCAGAGGCAGCCGCTTTCTTT. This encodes CAISSEAAAFF.

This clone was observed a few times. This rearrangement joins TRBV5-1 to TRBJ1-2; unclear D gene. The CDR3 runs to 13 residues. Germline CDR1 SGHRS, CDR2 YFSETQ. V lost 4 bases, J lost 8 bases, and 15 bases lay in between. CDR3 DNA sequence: TGCGCCAGCAGCCCTGAGGTGGCTGGAGGCTACACCTTC. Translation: CASSPEVAGGYTF.

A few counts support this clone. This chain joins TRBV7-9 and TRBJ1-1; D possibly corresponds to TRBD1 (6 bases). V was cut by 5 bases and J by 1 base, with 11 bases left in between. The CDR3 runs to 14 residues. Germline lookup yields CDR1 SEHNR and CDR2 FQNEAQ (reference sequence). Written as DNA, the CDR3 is TGTGCCAGCAGCCACAGGGTCGGGAACACTGAAGCTTTCTTT. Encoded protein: CASSHRVGNTEAFF.